This paragraph reports one TCR beta chain. The PCR contained 60 Vbeta and 13 Jbeta primers. Sequencing used immunoSEQ multiplex PCR; TCRdb keeps in-frame clones, though not all of them. In the table there are 95,000 to 150,000 clones, approximately 78% of which are singletons. These data come from a study of cytomegalovirus exposure and HLA in healthy donors. The TCR comes from a woman between 40 and 50 years old in good health and CMV-seronegative. Input material: PBMCs.

This chain's CDR3 is CASSSLGGGYEQYF. CDR3 DNA sequence: TGTGCCAGCAGCTCCCTGGGGGGAGGGTACGAGCAGTACTTC. The gene calls are TRBV7-6 and TRBJ2-7, with 7 positions matching TRBD2. With 4 bases clipped from V and 4 bases from J, the junction kept 7 bases outside the gene matches. This CDR3 region has 14 residues. CDR1 is SGHVS and CDR2 is FNYEAQ in the germline V gene.